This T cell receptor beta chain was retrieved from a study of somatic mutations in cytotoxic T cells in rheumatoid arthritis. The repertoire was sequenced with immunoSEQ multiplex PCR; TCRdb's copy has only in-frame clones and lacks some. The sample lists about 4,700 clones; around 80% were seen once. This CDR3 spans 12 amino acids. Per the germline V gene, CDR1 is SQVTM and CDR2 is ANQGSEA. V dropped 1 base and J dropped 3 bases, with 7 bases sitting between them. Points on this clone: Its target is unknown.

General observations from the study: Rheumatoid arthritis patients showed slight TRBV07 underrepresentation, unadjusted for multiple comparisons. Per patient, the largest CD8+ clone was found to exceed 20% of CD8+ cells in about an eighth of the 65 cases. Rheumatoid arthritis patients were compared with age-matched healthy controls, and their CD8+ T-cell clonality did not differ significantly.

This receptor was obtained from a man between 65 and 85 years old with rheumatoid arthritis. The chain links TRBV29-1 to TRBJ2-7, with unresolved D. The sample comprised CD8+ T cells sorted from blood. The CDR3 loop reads CSVEGQFYEQYF. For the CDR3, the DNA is TGCAGCGTTGAAGGCCAGTTCTACGAGCAGTACTTC.